A selection of T cell receptor beta chains follows, all from one sample in a study of cytomegalovirus exposure and HLA in healthy donors. Here immunoSEQ multiplex PCR was the method, and the copy in TCRdb shows in-frame clones only, minus some. The data hold about 78,000 clones, with over 70% observed a single time. Input material: PBMCs. The receptor source for this set is a middle-aged man in good health and CMV-seropositive. The CDR3 runs from the conserved cysteine through the conserved F or W. Each record gives: V gene, clone size, J gene, CDR3 protein. Size is stated for part of the rows, as once, few or many counts, or as a class when the clone is expanded.

V gene: TRBV15
clone size: NA
J gene: TRBJ2-1
CDR3 protein: CATSRGIAGDEEQFF

V gene: TRBV19
clone size: NA
J gene: TRBJ1-5
CDR3 protein: CASSIGVQGVRNQPQHF

V gene: TRBV7-6
clone size: NA
J gene: TRBJ2-4
CDR3 protein: CASSPSLDGSTKNSQYF

V gene: TRBV5-4
clone size: NA
J gene: TRBJ2-7
CDR3 protein: CASSLIGEGEQYF

V gene: TRBV6-6
clone size: NA
J gene: TRBJ2-3
CDR3 protein: CASSYSGTGFSQYF

V gene: TRBV5-1
clone size: NA
J gene: TRBJ1-2
CDR3 protein: CASSLERQNLGGYTF

V gene: TRBV12-5
clone size: NA
J gene: TRBJ1-1
CDR3 protein: CASGLTAEAFF

V gene: TRBV7-9
clone size: NA
J gene: TRBJ1-1
CDR3 protein: CSSSPRGGAEAFF

V gene: TRBV6-5
clone size: NA
J gene: TRBJ2-2
CDR3 protein: CASSYSTVHTGELFF

V gene: TRBV5-1
clone size: once
J gene: TRBJ2-1
CDR3 protein: CASSGGIRSAGEQFF

V gene: TRBV2
clone size: NA
J gene: TRBJ2-1
CDR3 protein: CASRRGLVYNEQFF

V gene: TRBV19
clone size: NA
J gene: TRBJ2-3
CDR3 protein: CASSTLGLAGGPDTQYF

V gene: TRBV19
clone size: NA
J gene: TRBJ1-1
CDR3 protein: CASSRVTGDSEAFF

V gene: TRBV29-1
clone size: few
J gene: TRBJ1-4
CDR3 protein: CSVTLGGHGEKLFF

V gene: TRBV6-1
clone size: NA
J gene: TRBJ1-5
CDR3 protein: CASRSGQPDQPQHF

V gene: TRBV2
clone size: NA
J gene: TRBJ2-1
CDR3 protein: CASSESGRAAEQFF

V gene: TRBV5-1
clone size: NA
J gene: TRBJ2-6
CDR3 protein: CASSLWQTGANGLTF

V gene: TRBV7-2
clone size: NA
J gene: TRBJ2-7
CDR3 protein: CASSFGTNLYEQYF

V gene: TRBV5-6
clone size: once
J gene: TRBJ2-1
CDR3 protein: CASNLGTSGSNEQFF

V gene: TRBV5-1
clone size: NA
J gene: TRBJ2-5
CDR3 protein: CASSWGQGKETQYF

V gene: TRBV5-8
clone size: few
J gene: TRBJ1-5
CDR3 protein: CASSPMAREDQPQHF

V gene: TRBV5-1
clone size: NA
J gene: TRBJ1-4
CDR3 protein: CASSTAGTVDEKLFF

V gene: TRBV6-1
clone size: NA
J gene: TRBJ2-3
CDR3 protein: CASLGTSNTDTQYF

V gene: TRBV5-1
clone size: NA
J gene: TRBJ1-2
CDR3 protein: CATSREADYGYTF

V gene: TRBV19
clone size: NA
J gene: TRBJ2-7
CDR3 protein: CASRRTSGPTYEQYF

V gene: TRBV27
clone size: once
J gene: TRBJ2-5
CDR3 protein: CASMRSLAGGGLETQYF

V gene: TRBV4-2
clone size: NA
J gene: TRBJ2-1
CDR3 protein: CASSQVSRGGRLGSYNEQFF

V gene: TRBV11-2
clone size: NA
J gene: TRBJ2-5
CDR3 protein: CASSLGGASGRETQYF

V gene: TRBV7-3
clone size: NA
J gene: TRBJ1-1
CDR3 protein: CASSPSYENTEAFF

V gene: TRBV7-2
clone size: NA
J gene: TRBJ1-1
CDR3 protein: CASSLALGDTEAFF

V gene: TRBV5-1
clone size: NA
J gene: TRBJ1-1
CDR3 protein: CASSLDPTGGEAFF

V gene: TRBV19
clone size: NA
J gene: TRBJ2-3
CDR3 protein: CASKLAGYTDTQYF

V gene: TRBV21-1
clone size: NA
J gene: TRBJ2-7
CDR3 protein: CASSKVWRGTYEQYF

V gene: TRBV5-6
clone size: few
J gene: TRBJ2-7
CDR3 protein: CASSFPPGLAGVYEQYF

V gene: TRBV29-1
clone size: NA
J gene: TRBJ1-3
CDR3 protein: CSVAQDSGNTIYF

V gene: TRBV5-6
clone size: NA
J gene: TRBJ2-6
CDR3 protein: CASSWEGGLVGANVLTF

V gene: TRBV18
clone size: NA
J gene: TRBJ1-1
CDR3 protein: CASSHSDRVNTEAFF

V gene: TRBV11-2
clone size: NA
J gene: TRBJ2-3
CDR3 protein: CASSLYTAGVVDTQYF

V gene: TRBV6-1
clone size: NA
J gene: TRBJ2-7
CDR3 protein: CATRGTELYEQYF

V gene: TRBV19
clone size: NA
J gene: TRBJ1-5
CDR3 protein: CASSPGGQYYRSNQPQHF

V gene: TRBV2
clone size: NA
J gene: TRBJ1-6
CDR3 protein: CASRKGSGSYNSPLHF

V gene: TRBV4-3
clone size: NA
J gene: NA
CDR3 protein: CASSQVPGSLGEQYF

V gene: TRBV6-1
clone size: NA
J gene: TRBJ2-1
CDR3 protein: CASSEAGTGGNEQFF

V gene: TRBV7-6
clone size: once
J gene: TRBJ1-1
CDR3 protein: CASSPITGSMNTEAFF

V gene: TRBV19
clone size: NA
J gene: TRBJ2-7
CDR3 protein: CASSIQGLIYEQYF

V gene: TRBV12-5
clone size: NA
J gene: TRBJ2-6
CDR3 protein: CASGLYSTIMIHSGANVLTF

V gene: TRBV5-6
clone size: NA
J gene: TRBJ2-7
CDR3 protein: CASSSWGTGIYEQYF

V gene: TRBV25-1
clone size: NA
J gene: TRBJ2-1
CDR3 protein: CASSAWGRGFF

V gene: TRBV11-2
clone size: NA
J gene: TRBJ2-7
CDR3 protein: CASSSLAGGTSWQYF

V gene: TRBV6-1
clone size: NA
J gene: TRBJ1-4
CDR3 protein: CASSGRQPQNEKLFF